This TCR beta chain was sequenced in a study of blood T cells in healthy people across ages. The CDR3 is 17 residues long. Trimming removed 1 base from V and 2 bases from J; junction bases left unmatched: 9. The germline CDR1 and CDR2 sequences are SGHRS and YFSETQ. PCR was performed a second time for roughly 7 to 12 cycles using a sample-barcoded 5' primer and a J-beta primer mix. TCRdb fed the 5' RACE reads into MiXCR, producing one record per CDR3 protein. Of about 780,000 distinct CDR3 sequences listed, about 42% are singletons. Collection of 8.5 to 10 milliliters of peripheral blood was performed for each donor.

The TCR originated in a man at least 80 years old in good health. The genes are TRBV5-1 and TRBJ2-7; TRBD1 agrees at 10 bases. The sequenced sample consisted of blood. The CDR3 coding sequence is TGCGCCAGCAGCTTGTTTCGACAGGGGGCACGGCCCTACGAGCAGTACTTC. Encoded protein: CASSLFRQGARPYEQYF. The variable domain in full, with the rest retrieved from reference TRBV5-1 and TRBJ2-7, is KAGVTQTPRYLIKTRGQQVTLSCSPISGHRSVSWYQQTPGQGLQFLFEYFSETQRNKGNFPGRFSGRQFSNSRSEMNVSTLELGDSALYLCASSLFRQGARPYEQYFGPGTRLTVT.